What follows describes a single T cell receptor (beta chain). These data are taken from a study of blood T cell repertoires in COVID-19. The study assigned cohorts using participant-reported clinical history. Per the germline V gene, CDR1 is MNHNY and CDR2 is SVGAGI (reference sequence). This CDR3 spans 14 amino acids. Trimming shortened V by 8 bases and J by 3 bases, and 15 bases separated the two germline ends. Only in-frame clones appear in the TCRdb table, and some are missing; sequencing was by immunoSEQ multiplex PCR. The sample records roughly 160,000 clones, around 80% being singletons. The receptor comes from a woman in her 70s in a cohort exposed to, infected with or recovered from COVID-19 (not recorded which). The chain carries TRBV6-6 and TRBJ2-3, with D uncertain. The sample comprised PBMCs or T cells enriched from blood (not recorded which). The CDR3 loop is CASRGPSGTDTQYF. The DNA of the CDR3 is TGTGCCAGCCGTGGCCCTTCAGGTACAGATACGCAGTATTTT.